The clone carrying this T cell receptor (beta chain) was detected once. Under the authors' procedure: Researchers report that nucleated cell counts were estimated from reference gene primer amplification. The table came from immunoSEQ multiplex PCR; TCRdb's copy has only in-frame clones and leaves some out. That table is the source of V, J and clone size, and D and trimming were worked out from the DNA. The sample has some 93,000 clones, 86% seen once. This entry belongs to a study of blood T cell repertoires in COVID-19. Study in general: Samples taken during acute and convalescent COVID-19 were collected in the United States, Italy and Spain. Sources were T cells, B-cell-depleted T cells, or PBMCs; the material itself was cDNA or gDNA.

There are 13 residues in the CDR3. Germline CDR1 and CDR2: SGHAT and FQNNGV. The V end was cut by 1 base, the J end by 4 bases, with 5 bases between. The chain has TRBV11-2 and TRBJ1-3; TRBD1 might be the D (5 bases). The sequence derives from a man between 50 and 59 years old with acute or convalescent COVID-19. Sequencing was carried out using peripheral blood. This chain's CDR3 is CASSLAGGNTIYF. The CDR3 nucleotides read TGTGCCAGCAGCTTAGCAGGGGGAAACACCATATATTTT.